This T cell receptor beta chain stems from a study of regulatory T cells in long-lasting Graves disease. The CDR3 totals 13 residues. Germline lookup yields CDR1 SQVTM and CDR2 ANQGSEA. With 2 bases removed from V and 0 bases from J, the gap between germline ends came to 8 bases. This clonotype has a handful of counts. Through Arm-PCR of CDR3 regions and iRepertoire HTBI primers, TCR beta libraries were built. One entry per CDR3 protein, called by TCRdb with MiXCR from the multiplex PCR reads. The sample lists 350,000 to 500,000 distinct CDR3 sequences, about 15% occurring once. Indicated time point: newly diagnosed GD, antithyroid drugs for less than 3 months. Scientists built the TCR library using RNA that was extracted from PBMCs. Around 9.8 milliliters of peripheral blood were taken and placed in EDTA tubes. These data are also associated with another study on T cells in Graves' hyperthyroidism and ophthalmopathy. This second report adds: The HTBI set primed first-round TCR CDR3 RT-PCR. Model-based prediction identified ophthalmopathy a median about 6.8 months prior to its onset.

The rearrangement uses TRBV29-1 and TRBJ2-7, with D maybe TRBD2 (5 bases). The sequence was collected from a woman between 45 and 60 years old with Graves disease. Sequencing used peripheral blood mononuclear cells (PBMCs), obtained at new diagnosis, from a patient treated with antithyroid drugs. CDR3 amino acids: CSVETGNSYEQYF. In DNA, the CDR3 is TGCAGCGTTGAAACCGGGAACTCCTACGAGCAGTACTTC.